This TCR beta chain stems from a study of blood T cell repertoires in COVID-19. Assay used: immunoSEQ multiplex PCR; TCRdb lists only in-frame clones, some missing. The repertoire holds about 220,000 clones, with approximately 86% as singletons. The CDR3 sequence is 15 residues long. The trim removed 2 bases at V and 5 bases at J, leaving 8 bases unmatched. Per germline, CDR1 MDHEN and CDR2 SYDVKM. The chain couples TRBV28 to TRBJ1-2; 7 bases fit TRBD1. The sequencing input was peripheral blood. This receptor was obtained from a woman of 80 years or more with acute or convalescent COVID-19. In DNA form, the CDR3 reads TGTGCCAGCAGTTTAAGTCACGGGACAGAGTATGGCTACACCTTC. The encoded protein is CASSLSHGTEYGYTF.